This record looks at one T cell receptor beta chain sequence and its context. Its antigen remains unidentified. The CDR3 is made up of 13 amino acids. Germline CDR1 SGHKS, CDR2 YYEKEE (reference sequence). The ends were cut back, 6 bases at V and 8 bases at J, with 15 bases in the middle. TCRdb's copy holds only in-frame clones and misses some; the assay was immunoSEQ multiplex PCR. Of about 14,000 clones listed, about 89% were seen once; the top ten hold around 23%. This sample is drawn from a study of OX40 agonist ivuxolimab in advanced cancers. Study-level background: Patients got intravenous ivuxolimab at 0.01 to 10 mg/kg every 2 weeks. The mean age was roughly 60 years, ranging from roughly 23 to 90, with more than 70% of participants male. A history of anti-PD-1, anti-PD-L1 or anti-CTLA-4 therapy was acceptable, and roughly 40% had some. Study observations and caveats: The CD4+ and CD8+ T cells in the blood had expanded clonally by week 6 at 0.1 to 3.0 mg/kg.

The clonotype comes from an adult with an advanced solid tumor such as melanoma, head and neck, liver or kidney cancer. This chain connects TRBV5-5 to TRBJ2-1, with a weak D call TRBD1 (6 bases). Sequencing used CD4+ or CD8+ T cells sorted from blood, obtained in a trial of the OX40 agonist ivuxolimab. The CDR3 nucleotides read TGTGCCAGCAAGTTACAGGGCATAGATGAGCAGTTCTTC. The encoded protein is CASKLQGIDEQFF.